The rows below give T cell receptor beta chains drawn from one sample of a study of cytomegalovirus exposure and HLA in healthy donors. The protocol was immunoSEQ multiplex PCR, while the TCRdb copy is restricted to in-frame clones and leaves out a portion. The data show tens of thousands of clones, more than 65% seen once. The source material was PBMCs. These receptors came from a man aged 30-40 years in good health and CMV-seronegative. Both conserved end residues are part of each CDR3. D genes are given only for firm matches. Only part of the rows carry a size: once, few, many, or a class if the clone is expanded.

cdr3_aa,cdr3_nt,j_call,d_call,clone_size,v_call
CASRARETQYF,TGTGCCAGCAGAGCTCGGGAGACCCAGTACTTC,TRBJ2-5,-,-,TRBV27
CASRTGSSYNEQFF,TGTGCCAGCAGGACAGGGAGCTCCTACAATGAGCAGTTCTTC,TRBJ2-1,TRBD1,once,TRBV2
CASRVGTSGGRGSYNEQFF,TGTGCCAGCAGGGTGGGAACTAGCGGGGGCCGTGGCTCCTACAATGAGCAGTTCTTC,TRBJ2-1,TRBD2,-,TRBV2
CASSYDRANYGYTF,TGTGCCAGCAGTTACGATAGAGCTAACTATGGCTACACCTTC,TRBJ1-2,-,-,TRBV6-5
CASSQHPRFQPQHF,TGTGCCAGCAGCCAGCACCCGAGGTTTCAGCCCCAGCATTTT,TRBJ1-5,-,-,TRBV6-5
CASSFSIRGSGYTF,TGTGCCAGCAGTTTCAGTATCCGCGGTTCTGGCTACACCTTC,TRBJ1-2,-,-,TRBV28
CASSPTGTDTQYF,TGTGCCAGCAGTCCTACAGGGACAGATACGCAGTATTTT,TRBJ2-3,-,-,TRBV28
CASSLEGALGELFF,TGTGCCAGCAGCTTGGAGGGGGCTCTCGGGGAGCTGTTTTTT,TRBJ2-2,TRBD1,-,TRBV5-4
CSGGDVSMNTEAFF,TGCAGCGGGGGGGACGTCTCAATGAACACTGAAGCTTTCTTT,TRBJ1-1,-,-,TRBV29-1
CASSPLSGTPYEQYF,TGTGCCAGCAGCCCCCTTTCGGGGACACCCTACGAGCAGTACTTC,TRBJ2-7,-,few,TRBV7-6
CASSLTGFGETQYF,TGTGCCAGCAGTTTAACAGGGTTCGGCGAGACCCAGTACTTC,TRBJ2-5,-,-,TRBV6-6
CASSLEGQGATGELFF,TGCGCCAGCAGCTTGGAGGGACAGGGGGCCACCGGGGAGCTGTTTTTT,TRBJ2-2,TRBD1,-,TRBV5-1
CASSPPVGLAAYYNEQFF,TGTGCCAGCTCACCACCGGTCGGACTAGCGGCTTATTACAATGAGCAGTTCTTC,TRBJ2-1,TRBD2,-,TRBV18
CASTPGGANTEAFF,TGTGCCAGTACTCCCGGGGGAGCGAACACTGAAGCTTTCTTT,TRBJ1-1,-,-,TRBV19
CASIAGLGPGNTIYF,TGTGCCAGCATCGCGGGGCTGGGCCCTGGAAACACCATATATTTT,TRBJ1-3,-,-,TRBV2
CAIKRTGNSPLHF,TGTGCCATCAAAAGGACAGGCAATTCACCCCTCCACTTT,TRBJ1-6,TRBD1,-,TRBV10-3
CATGLSTDTQYF,TGTGCCACCGGACTTAGCACAGATACGCAGTATTTT,TRBJ2-3,-,once,TRBV6-5
CASSMTVQETQYF,TGTGCCAGCAGCATGACTGTCCAAGAGACCCAGTACTTC,TRBJ2-5,-,-,TRBV7-2
CASSLAGAEGYTF,TGTGCCAGCAGCTTAGCAGGGGCGGAAGGCTACACCTTC,TRBJ1-2,-,-,TRBV7-9
CASSFGLGGAVGYGYTF,TGTGCCAGCAGCTTCGGTTTGGGGGGGGCAGTTGGGTATGGCTACACCTTC,TRBJ1-2,-,once,TRBV5-4
CASSSPGQLNTEAFF,TGTGCCAGCAGTTCTCCGGGACAACTGAACACTGAAGCTTTCTTT,TRBJ1-1,-,-,TRBV6-5
CASSPPTSGTGELFF,TGTGCCAGCAGCCCCCCGACTAGCGGCACCGGGGAGCTGTTTTTT,TRBJ2-2,TRBD2,-,TRBV7-6
CASSPRPGYSYNEQFF,TGTGCCAGCAGCCCCCGCCCGGGATACTCCTACAATGAGCAGTTCTTC,TRBJ2-1,-,-,TRBV7-6
CAISQGDDGYTF,TGTGCCATCAGTCAGGGGGACGATGGCTACACCTTC,TRBJ1-2,TRBD1,few,TRBV10-3
CASSLRTSGTSTDTQYF,TGTGCCAGCAGCTTGCGGACTAGCGGAACTAGCACAGATACGCAGTATTTT,TRBJ2-3,TRBD2,-,TRBV7-8
CASSTSGGANEQFF,TGTGCCAGCAGCACTAGCGGGGGGGCCAATGAGCAGTTCTTC,TRBJ2-1,TRBD2,-,TRBV2
CASSFDRGNTEAFF,TGTGCCAGCAGCTTTGACAGGGGGAACACTGAAGCTTTCTTT,TRBJ1-1,TRBD1,-,TRBV7-8
CASSQEPGVREKLFF,TGCGCCAGCAGCCAAGAGCCAGGGGTAAGGGAAAAACTGTTTTTT,TRBJ1-4,-,few,TRBV4-1
CASTYSSPTEAFF,TGTGCCAGTACTTATTCTTCTCCCACTGAAGCTTTCTTT,TRBJ1-1,-,-,TRBV19
CASSLGGTANYGYTF,TGTGCCAGCAGCTTGGGCGGGACAGCTAACTATGGCTACACCTTC,TRBJ1-2,TRBD1,-,TRBV5-4
CASSVFGQETQYF,TGTGCCAGCAGCGTTTTCGGTCAAGAGACCCAGTACTTC,TRBJ2-5,-,once,TRBV9
CASGLLGDEQFF,TGTGCCAGCGGACTTCTAGGTGATGAGCAGTTCTTC,TRBJ2-1,-,-,TRBV9
CASSLLRNEQFF,TGTGCCAGCAGCTTACTGAGGAATGAGCAGTTCTTC,TRBJ2-1,-,-,TRBV11-2
CATLNRGQGNTIYF,TGTGCCACCCTAAACAGGGGGCAAGGAAACACCATATATTTT,TRBJ1-3,TRBD1,-,TRBV19
CASSLMSSGLSSYNEQFF,TGCGCCAGCAGCTTGATGTCTAGCGGGCTGAGCTCCTACAATGAGCAGTTCTTC,TRBJ2-1,TRBD2,-,TRBV5-1
CASRQAGGPLETQYF,TGTGCCAGCAGACAAGCGGGGGGACCACTCGAGACCCAGTACTTC,TRBJ2-5,TRBD2,-,TRBV2
CASTWSGGGNQPQHF,TGTGCCAGCACCTGGAGTGGGGGCGGAAATCAGCCCCAGCATTTT,TRBJ1-5,-,-,TRBV6-1
CASSPQGARNEKLFF,TGTGCCAGCAGCCCCCAGGGGGCGCGAAATGAAAAACTGTTTTTT,TRBJ1-4,TRBD1,-,TRBV5-4
CDSTFSRGIDNSPLHF,TGTGACAGCACCTTCAGCAGGGGTATAGACAATTCACCCCTCCACTTT,TRBJ1-6,-,-,TRBV7-9
CASSYGDSSNTGELFF,TGTGCCAGCAGTTATGGGGACAGCTCGAACACCGGGGAGCTGTTTTTT,TRBJ2-2,TRBD1,once,TRBV6-5
CASGGAVDNSPLHF,TGTGCTAGTGGTGGGGCGGTAGATAATTCACCCCTCCACTTT,TRBJ1-6,-,-,TRBV12-5
CASSQDRGHRVYNEQFF,TGTGCCAGCAGCCAAGATCGAGGGCACAGGGTGTACAATGAGCAGTTCTTC,TRBJ2-1,-,-,TRBV14
CASSQVGGSRGGYTF,TGTGCCAGCAGCCAAGTCGGGGGGAGCCGTGGTGGCTACACCTTC,TRBJ1-2,-,few,TRBV4-2
CASSLQDRGPPELFF,TGCGCCAGCAGCTTACAGGACAGGGGCCCACCGGAGCTGTTTTTT,TRBJ2-2,TRBD1,-,TRBV5-1
CSVDGIAGGLTGTYNEQFF,TGCAGCGTTGACGGGATAGCGGGGGGGTTGACGGGCACCTACAATGAGCAGTTCTTC,TRBJ2-1,TRBD2,-,TRBV29-1
CASSQDLAEANEKLFF,TGTGCCAGCAGCCAAGATTTGGCGGAGGCTAATGAAAAACTGTTTTTT,TRBJ1-4,-,-,TRBV4-2
CASSPQSLGGYTF,TGTGCCAGCAGCCCCCAGTCGCTAGGAGGCTACACCTTC,TRBJ1-2,-,-,TRBV14
CASSSTGVPNTEAFF,TGTGCCAGCAGCTCAACCGGGGTCCCGAACACTGAAGCTTTCTTT,TRBJ1-1,-,-,TRBV9
CASGETGISNQPQHF,TGTGCCAGCGGCGAAACAGGGATTAGCAATCAGCCCCAGCATTTT,TRBJ1-5,-,-,TRBV2
CASSPRPGQGPTNEKLFF,TGCGCCAGCAGCCCAAGGCCGGGACAGGGACCCACTAATGAAAAACTGTTTTTT,TRBJ1-4,TRBD1,-,TRBV5-1
CASSLAASGHNEQFF,TGTGCCAGCAGCTTGGCGGCTAGCGGTCACAATGAGCAGTTCTTC,TRBJ2-1,TRBD2,-,TRBV5-4
CATSGTQNTGELFF,TGTGCCACTTCCGGGACACAGAACACCGGGGAGCTGTTTTTT,TRBJ2-2,-,-,TRBV15
CASSYHQGARNNEQFF,TGTGCCAGCAGCTACCATCAGGGGGCGAGGAACAATGAGCAGTTCTTC,TRBJ2-1,TRBD1,-,TRBV7-2